Listed below are T cell receptor beta chains from one sample, sequenced in a study of T-cell reconstitution after alpha-beta-depleted transplantation in children. Each CDR3 protein gets one entry after TCRdb re-called the PCR reads with MiXCR. Of about 230,000 distinct CDR3 sequences listed, approximately 9.8% are singletons. The sample in question was PBMCs from the stem cell graft donor, obtained from the stem cell graft. These TCRs come from a human donor who donated a stem cell graft to a child with SCID. Both conserved end residues are part of each CDR3. A D gene is named only where the DNA matches it firmly. Some rows mark clone size as missing; the rest say once, few, many or name a class of expanded clone.

TGCAGTGCTAGAGAATTACTAAAGACTAGCTATGCGACCCAGTACTTC,CSARELLKTSYATQYF,TRBV20-1,TRBD2,TRBJ2-5,few
TGCGCCAGCAGCTGGGCCGACAGGGGTTTAATCGAGCAGTACTTC,CASSWADRGLIEQYF,TRBV5-1,TRBD1,TRBJ2-7,many
TGTGCCAGCAGTTTTGGACAGGGAGAGGGCTACACCTTC,CASSFGQGEGYTF,TRBV12-3/TRBV12-4,TRBD1,TRBJ1-2,many
TGTGCCATCAGGGACGGGAGAAACATTCAGTACTTC,CAIRDGRNIQYF,TRBV10-3,.,TRBJ2-4,many
TGCAGTGCTGACCGGGACCTCAGATCGAACACTGAAGCTTTCTTT,CSADRDLRSNTEAFF,TRBV20-1,.,TRBJ1-1,few
TGTGCCAGCAGCTACGACCCCGGGCAGCCCCAGCATTTT,CASSYDPGQPQHF,TRBV7-3,.,TRBJ1-5,many
TGTGCCAGCAGCCCCCGGACCTTCGGTGGCTACACCTTC,CASSPRTFGGYTF,TRBV7-9,.,TRBJ1-2,few
TGTGCCAGCAGTTACATAGGGGGGGGCAGGGGAGGAGATACGCAGTATTTT,CASSYIGGGRGGDTQYF,TRBV6-5,.,TRBJ2-3,few
TGCGCCAGCAGCTTGGAGACAGGGGGATCGAGGACTGAAGCTTTCTTT,CASSLETGGSRTEAFF,TRBV5-1,TRBD1,TRBJ1-1,.
TGCGCCAGCAGCGCGTGGCCGGGACACTACACAGATACGCAGTATTTT,CASSAWPGHYTDTQYF,TRBV5-1,.,TRBJ2-3,many
TGTGCCAGCAGTTCCCCACGACAGGGGGTCTACGAGCAGTACTTC,CASSSPRQGVYEQYF,TRBV27,TRBD1,TRBJ2-7,many
TGCAGCGTTGACGCCGTGGAAGGAGCTTTCTTT,CSVDAVEGAFF,TRBV29-1,.,TRBJ1-1,many
TGCAGTGCTACTGGAACAAACACTGAAGCTTTCTTT,CSATGTNTEAFF,TRBV20-1,.,TRBJ1-1,many
TGTGCCAGCAGCCGATCCGGGGCAACTAATGAAAAACTGTTTTTT,CASSRSGATNEKLFF,TRBV27,.,TRBJ1-4,many
TGTGCCACCAGCCCCCGACTAGCGGGAGGTGCCGGGGAGCTGTTTTTT,CATSPRLAGGAGELFF,TRBV15,TRBD2,TRBJ2-2,.
TGCGCCAGCAGCCAACGGAGGGGGCGCTTTCCCGGGGAGCTGTTTTTT,CASSQRRGRFPGELFF,TRBV4-3,.,TRBJ2-2,many
TGCAGTGCTAGAGATGGATGGAACACTGAAGCTTTCTTT,CSARDGWNTEAFF,TRBV20-1,.,TRBJ1-1,many
TGTGCCAGCAGTTTAGAGGCGGGGGTGGGCACTGAAGCTTTCTTT,CASSLEAGVGTEAFF,TRBV12-3/TRBV12-4,.,TRBJ1-1,many
TGTGCCAGTTCACAGGGGCAGGCTGAAGCTTTCTTT,CASSQGQAEAFF,TRBV28,TRBD1,TRBJ1-1,.
TGTGCCAGCAGCTTAAAATATACGCAGTATTTT,CASSLKYTQYF,TRBV7-2,.,TRBJ2-3,.
TGTGCCAGCACCCCTAGCAGGGTCAATACGCAGTATTTT,CASTPSRVNTQYF,TRBV6-2/TRBV6-3,.,TRBJ2-3,many
TGCAGTGCTAATGGGCTTAACTATGGCTACACCTTC,CSANGLNYGYTF,TRBV20-1,.,TRBJ1-2,.
TGCGCCAGCAGCTTGGCCTGGCGGCAGGGCTCCGATACGCAGTATTTT,CASSLAWRQGSDTQYF,TRBV5-1,.,TRBJ2-3,few
TGTGCCAGGGGTGGGAGTCAGCCCCAGCATTTT,CARGGSQPQHF,TRBV19,.,TRBJ1-5,.
TGTGCCAGCAGCTTAGTCGGCGGGAGCGATGGCTACACCTTC,CASSLVGGSDGYTF,TRBV7-2,.,TRBJ1-2,many
TGTGCCATCAGCTCGACAGGGGACTACGAGCAGTACTTC,CAISSTGDYEQYF,TRBV10-3,TRBD1,TRBJ2-7,many
TGCAGTGCTAGGGAAATATACAGCCAGCCCTCTGGAAACACCATATATTTT,CSAREIYSQPSGNTIYF,TRBV20-1,.,TRBJ1-3,many
TGTGCCAGCAGCCAAGATTGGGGGACAGGGACCCACGAGCAGTACTTC,CASSQDWGTGTHEQYF,TRBV3-1,TRBD1,TRBJ2-7,many